Below, 24 T cell receptor beta chains from the same sample are listed, as sequenced in a study of blood T cell repertoires in COVID-19. Here immunoSEQ multiplex PCR was the method, and the copy in TCRdb shows in-frame clones only, minus some. There are 250,000 to 350,000 clones in the sample; 80% to 95% occur only once, and about a fifth lies in the top ten. Sample: PBMCs or T cells enriched from blood (not recorded which). These TCRs come from a woman aged 25 to 39 who had recovered from COVID-19.

V is TRBV11-2 and J is TRBJ1-3, with 7 bases lining up with TRBD1. J lost 2 bases, V lost 10 bases, and 20 bases had no gene match. CDR1 and CDR2 from the germline V gene are SGHAT and FQNNGV. The CDR3 loop spans 18 amino acids. CDR3 in amino acids: CATFLQGKVWSTGNTIYF. The CDR3 region has the DNA TGTGCCACCTTCTTACAGGGGAAAGTTTGGTCAACTGGAAACACCATATATTTT.

The chain has TRBV28 and TRBJ2-1; tentatively, D is TRBD2 (6 bases). Trimming pared 8 bases from V and 4 bases from J, leaving 18 bases between. From germline, CDR1 is MDHEN and CDR2 SYDVKM. The CDR3 runs 15 residues. In DNA form, the CDR3 reads TGTGCCAGCCAATCTGTGGGACTCACGTACAATGAGCAGTTCTTC. The encoded protein is CASQSVGLTYNEQFF.

The chain has TRBV7-2 and TRBJ2-5, with 7 bases identical to TRBD2. The trim removed 5 bases at V and 5 bases at J, leaving 8 bases unmatched. This CDR3 contains 14 residues. CDR1 is SGHTA and CDR2 is FQGNSA in the germline V gene. The DNA of the CDR3 is TGTGCCAGCAGCCCCCCATGGGGGGGGGAGACCCAGTACTTC. Protein product: CASSPPWGGETQYF.

The rearrangement joins TRBV28 to TRBJ1-2; TRBD1 aligns across 8 bases. Germline V gives CDR1 MDHEN, CDR2 SYDVKM. This CDR3 has 14 residues. Trimming took 6 bases from V and 6 from J; bases not matched to a gene: 9. The CDR3 bases are TGTGCCAGCAGACCAACAGGGGGGGTGGATGGCTACACCTTC. Translated, it gives CASRPTGGVDGYTF.

The genes are TRBV4-1 and TRBJ2-6; 7 nucleotides line up with TRBD1. CDR3 length: 20 amino acids. Unmatched junction bases numbered 16, after V lost 5 bases and J lost 0 bases. Germline CDR1 reads MGHRA; CDR2 reads YSYEKL. The CDR3 loop is CASSSRRWGQTSSGANVLTF. In nucleotides, the CDR3 is TGCGCCAGCAGCTCACGGCGGTGGGGACAGACTTCCTCTGGGGCCAACGTCCTGACTTTC.

V is TRBV5-6 and J is TRBJ2-7; D might be TRBD1 (6 bases). The CDR3 extends over 12 amino acids. Germline values: CDR1 SGHDT, CDR2 YYEEEE. V shed 6 bases and J shed 4 bases, with 11 bases lying between them. The CDR3 DNA sequence: TGTGCCAGCAATACAGGGATTTACGAGCAGTACTTC. It codes for CASNTGIYEQYF.

The J gene is TRBJ2-5, the V gene TRBV5-1; 10 nucleotides agree with TRBD2. V lost 0 bases and J lost 2; bases outside the gene matches: 1. The CDR3 covers 15 residues. Germline assignment: CDR1 SGHRS and CDR2 YFSETQ. The DNA of the CDR3 is TGCGCCAGCAGCTTGGCTAGCGGGGGTCAAGAGACCCAGTACTTC. This encodes CASSLASGGQETQYF.

V and J are TRBV27 and TRBJ2-2, with D tentatively TRBD1 (6 bases). The germline V gene has CDR1 MNHEY and CDR2 SMNVEV (reference sequence). Trimming removed 6 bases from V and 5 bases from J, with 13 bases in between. This CDR3 is built from 14 residues. CDR3 loop: CASRRDTSTGELFF. DNA for the CDR3: TGTGCCAGCAGAAGGGACACCTCGACCGGGGAGCTGTTTTTT.

Only one count was recorded for this clone. The rearrangement joins TRBV9 to TRBJ2-1; 7 positions match TRBD1. Germline trimming cut 3 bases from V and 9 bases from J; bases unmatched to any gene: 3. The germline V gene has CDR1 SGDLS and CDR2 YYNGEE. CDR3 length: 12 amino acids. This CDR3 reads CASSGRGTEQFF. CDR3 bases: TGTGCCAGCAGCGGCAGGGGGACTGAGCAGTTCTTC.

The chain employs TRBV19 and TRBJ1-5, with D perhaps matching TRBD1 (5 bases). Germline-derived CDR1 and CDR2 are LNHDA and SQIVND (reference sequence). V gave up 5 bases and J gave up 8 bases, with 19 bases separating them. CDR3 length equals 15 residues. The CDR3 DNA reads as TGTGCCAGTAGTCAGCACCCTAACAGGAGGGAGCCCCAGCATTTT. Its translation: CASSQHPNRREPQHF.

This sequence joins TRBV7-9 and TRBJ1-6; TRBD1 matches at 8 bases. Germline V gives CDR1 SEHNR, CDR2 FQNEAQ (reference sequence). V was pared by 3 bases and J by 8 bases, with 0 bases of the junction left unmatched. CDR3 length equals 13 residues. CDR3 coding DNA: TGTGCCAGCAGCTTGGACAGGGATTCACCCCTCCACTTT. It specifies CASSLDRDSPLHF.

This clone was counted a single time. This chain joins TRBV4-2 and TRBJ2-1; the D is unclear. CDR3 size: 12 residues. With 3 bases removed from V and 8 bases from J, the gap between germline ends came to 8 bases. Looked up from germline, CDR1 is LGHNA and CDR2 is YNFKEQ. CDR3 protein: CASSHPSHEQFF. CDR3 DNA: TGTGCCAGCAGCCACCCTAGTCATGAGCAGTTCTTC.

This sequence joins TRBV4-1 and TRBJ1-5, with D possibly TRBD1 on 5 matching bases. V shed 0 bases and J shed 5 bases, with 8 bases lying between them. This CDR3 spans 14 amino acids. From germline, CDR1 is MGHRA and CDR2 YSYEKL. The chain's CDR3 is CASSQDEGDQPQHF. The DNA for the CDR3 is TGCGCCAGCAGCCAAGATGAAGGGGATCAGCCCCAGCATTTT.

The genes are TRBV5-5 and TRBJ1-1; D not certain. Deletions cut 4 bases from V and 0 bases from J, with 10 bases between. This CDR3 comprises 14 residues. The germline V gene encodes CDR1 SGHKS and CDR2 YYEKEE (reference sequence). The CDR3 is CASSPNTVNTEAFF. In DNA form, the CDR3 reads TGTGCCAGCAGCCCGAACACAGTGAACACTGAAGCTTTCTTT.

The chain is built from TRBV7-9 and TRBJ2-5; a weak D match, TRBD2 (5 bases). Germline CDR1 SEHNR, CDR2 FQNEAQ (reference sequence). V lost 1 base to trimming and J lost 5 bases, with 20 bases between them. The CDR3 length is 17 residues. The DNA of the CDR3 is TGTGCCAGCAGCTTAGGCCTAGCTCAATACGGCGGGGAGACCCAGTACTTC. Translation gives CASSLGLAQYGGETQYF.

This clone was recorded once. The chain employs TRBV24-1 and TRBJ1-1; D possibly corresponds to TRBD1 (5 bases). Germline CDR1 is KGHDR and CDR2 is SFDVKD. The CDR3 spans 13 residues. Trimming shortened V by 6 bases and J by 3 bases, and 10 bases separated the two germline ends. Here the CDR3 reads CATSWGGDTEAFF. CDR3 coding DNA: TGTGCCACCAGTTGGGGGGGTGACACTGAAGCTTTCTTT.

The J gene is TRBJ2-1, the V gene TRBV11-2; 7 bases are shared with TRBD1. Per germline, CDR1 SGHAT and CDR2 FQNNGV. After removal of 6 bases from V and 14 bases from J, the junction contained 10 bases not matched to a gene. CDR3 length: 12 residues. The DNA for the CDR3 is TGTGCCAGCAGATACACCGGGACAGAGGAGTTCTTC. Amino acids: CASRYTGTEEFF.

The genes are TRBV2 and TRBJ1-1, with D hard to call. Germline CDR1 is SNHLY and CDR2 is FYNNEI. The ends were cut back, 7 bases at V and 1 base at J, with 13 bases in the middle. The CDR3 runs 14 residues. Written as DNA, the CDR3 is TGTGCCAGCAAATACAGTGTCGGGAACACTGAAGCTTTCTTT. This translates into CASKYSVGNTEAFF.

J is TRBJ1-3 and V is TRBV13, with no clear D. CDR3 size: 14 residues. V was trimmed by 0 bases and J by 1 base, leaving 4 bases between them. In germline, CDR1 is PRHDT, CDR2 FYEKMQ (reference sequence). As DNA, the CDR3 is TGTGCCAGCAGCTTAGGGACTTCTGGAAACACCATATATTTT. This sequence encodes CASSLGTSGNTIYF.

The rearrangement joins TRBV28 to TRBJ1-1; D is ambiguous. CDR3 length: 12 amino acids. Per germline, CDR1 MDHEN and CDR2 SYDVKM. Trimming removed 6 bases from V and 0 bases from J, with 5 bases in between. CDR3 DNA sequence: TGTGCCAGCAGAATAATGAACACTGAAGCTTTCTTT. Its protein product is CASRIMNTEAFF.

This clone showed up just a few times. The chain employs TRBV7-9 and TRBJ2-2; TRBD2 matches at 8 bases. The CDR3 is 16 amino acids. The V gene end was trimmed by 5 bases and the J gene end by 1 base; junction bases not matched to a gene: 6. From germline, CDR1 is SEHNR and CDR2 FQNEAQ (reference sequence). The chain's CDR3 is CASSREGLRNTGELFF. The CDR3 DNA reads TGTGCCAGCAGCCGGGAGGGACTTCGGAACACCGGGGAGCTGTTTTTT.

The chain recombines TRBV5-5 with TRBJ1-1, with 8 nucleotides matching TRBD1. Trimming took 0 bases from V and 4 from J; bases not matched to a gene: 2. The CDR3 runs 14 residues. Germline CDR1 SGHKS, CDR2 YYEKEE (reference sequence). DNA of the CDR3: TGTGCCAGCAGCTTGGGACAGGGGACCACTGAAGCTTTCTTT. Translating gives CASSLGQGTTEAFF.

The chain joins TRBV2 to TRBJ2-2, with 11 nucleotides matching TRBD2. Germline V gives CDR1 SNHLY, CDR2 FYNNEI. The junction had 3 bases not matched to a gene; V was cut back by 2 bases and J by 4 bases. This CDR3 has 16 amino acids. CDR3 sequence (DNA): TGTGCCAGCAGTGAACAGGGACTAGCGGTCACCGGGGAGCTGTTTTTT. It encodes CASSEQGLAVTGELFF.

This chain uses TRBV4-3 with TRBJ2-5; 8 bases match TRBD1. V lost 4 bases to trimming and J lost 3 bases; unmatched junction nucleotides: 10. This CDR3 has 16 residues. Germline CDR1 LGHNA, CDR2 YSLEER. The CDR3 DNA is TGCGCCAGCAGCCTTCGACTTCAGGGGGCGGAAGAGACCCAGTACTTC. Its translation is CASSLRLQGAEETQYF.